Presented here are 23 T cell receptor beta chains from one specimen sequenced in a study of blood T cell repertoires in COVID-19. Profiling relied on immunoSEQ multiplex PCR, and the TCRdb table lists in-frame clones only, not all of them. The sample records hundreds of thousands of clones, just under 85% being singletons. Sequencing was carried out using peripheral blood. These receptors all come from a man at least 80 years old with acute or convalescent COVID-19.

The chain has TRBV6-5 and TRBJ1-6, with D maybe TRBD1 (6 bases). V shed 1 base and J shed 6 bases, with 13 bases lying between them. The germline V gene has CDR1 MNHEY and CDR2 SVGAGI. The CDR3 is 16 amino acids. The CDR3 DNA reads TGTGCCAGCAGTTACTTGGGGGCTTCCCGTAATTCACCCCTCCACTTT. Translated: CASSYLGASRNSPLHF.

The chain uses TRBV30 and TRBJ1-5, with 7 bases fitting TRBD1. J was trimmed by 2 bases and V by 0 bases; bases with no gene match: 10. Germline V lookup: CDR1 GTSNPN, CDR2 SVGIG (reference sequence). The CDR3 extends over 17 amino acids. CDR3 protein: CAWSVQGVRGGNQPQHF. CDR3 DNA: TGTGCCTGGAGTGTACAGGGAGTCAGGGGGGGCAATCAGCCCCAGCATTTT.

This sequence joins TRBV5-4 and TRBJ2-2, with a possible D match to TRBD1 (6 bases). CDR3 length equals 15 residues. Germline V lookup: CDR1 SGHNT, CDR2 YYREEE (reference sequence). The V end lost 0 bases, the J end lost 6 bases, and 12 bases lay between the germline ends. As DNA, the CDR3 is TGTGCCAGCAGCTTGGAGTCAGGGGTGGCCGGGGAGCTGTTTTTT. Protein sequence: CASSLESGVAGELFF.

The chain couples TRBV2 to TRBJ2-7; TRBD1 might be the D (6 bases). The CDR3 runs 17 residues. The germline gives CDR1 SNHLY, CDR2 FYNNEI. The V end lost 0 bases, the J end lost 6 bases, and 21 bases lay between the germline ends. CDR3 residues: CASSEALQGGPPGEQYF. The DNA for the CDR3 is TGTGCCAGCAGTGAAGCGCTTCAAGGGGGACCCCCTGGCGAGCAGTACTTC.

This chain joins TRBV18 and TRBJ2-7, with D unclear. Germline CDR1 is KGHSH and CDR2 is LQKENI. The CDR3 is made up of 13 amino acids. Between the trimmed V and J ends, which lost 3 bases and 6 bases, there was a span of 12 bases. The CDR3, as DNA: TGTGCCAGCTCACCCTCGACCGGGTCCGAGCAGTACTTC. Its translation is CASSPSTGSEQYF.

The chain employs TRBV7-2 and TRBJ1-5, with a weak D call TRBD1 (6 bases). The CDR3 has 15 residues. Germline CDR1 is SGHTA and CDR2 is FQGNSA. With 6 bases removed from V and 0 bases from J, the gap between germline ends came to 12 bases. The CDR3 spells CASSQTGNSNQPQHF. Here the CDR3 DNA reads TGTGCCAGCAGTCAAACAGGGAATAGCAATCAGCCCCAGCATTTT.

The rearrangement joins TRBV6-5 to TRBJ1-5; D might be TRBD1 (6 bases). Looked up from germline, CDR1 is MNHEY and CDR2 is SVGAGI. The CDR3 extends over 14 amino acids. V was trimmed by 7 bases and J by 4 bases, leaving 14 bases between them. Here the CDR3 reads CASTAGAGNQPQHF. The CDR3 DNA reads as TGTGCCAGCACCGCGGGGGCGGGTAATCAGCCCCAGCATTTT.

The genes are TRBV11-2 and TRBJ2-5; D is perhaps TRBD2 (6 bases). The length of the CDR3 is 13 residues. Germline values: CDR1 SGHAT, CDR2 FQNNGV. V lost 0 bases and J lost 5, with 7 bases in between. The CDR3 loop reads CASSLDRGETQYF. For the CDR3, the DNA is TGTGCCAGCAGCTTAGACCGGGGGGAGACCCAGTACTTC. Variable domain in full (rest from reference TRBV11-2 and TRBJ2-5): EAGVAQSPRYKIIEKRQSVAFWCNPISGHATLYWYQQILGQGPKLLIQFQNNGVVDDSQLPKDRFSAERLKGVDSTLKIQPAKLEDSAVYLCASSLDRGETQYFGPGTRLLVL.

This chain links TRBV3-1 (or the pseudogene TRBV3-2) with TRBJ2-5; 10 bases line up with TRBD2. J gave up 7 bases and V 2 bases, and 10 bases lay outside the gene matches. CDR1 is LGHDT and CDR2 is YNNKEL in the germline V gene (reference sequence). The CDR3 is 16 residues long. The CDR3 region has the DNA TGTGCCAGCAGCCAAAGCGCTAGCGGGGGACTTGGGACCCAGTACTTC. Translated, it gives CASSQSASGGLGTQYF.

The V and J genes are TRBV5-1 and TRBJ1-4; 11 nucleotides match TRBD1. Germline V gives CDR1 SGHRS, CDR2 YFSETQ. The CDR3 is 15 residues long. The trim removed 4 bases at V and 9 bases at J, leaving 8 bases unmatched. CDR3 nucleotides: TGCGCCAGCAGCAAAGGACAGGGGGCGAGTAAAAAACTGTTTTTT. Its protein is CASSKGQGASKKLFF. Full variable domain (remainder filled in from reference TRBV5-1 and TRBJ1-4): KAGVTQTPRYLIKTRGQQVTLSCSPISGHRSVSWYQQTPGQGLQFLFEYFSETQRNKGNFPGRFSGRQFSNSRSEMNVSTLELGDSALYLCASSKGQGASKKLFFGSGTQLSVL.

This clone appeared once. The chain uses TRBV2 and TRBJ1-5; D call uncertain. The CDR3 is 13 residues long. V was trimmed by 4 bases and J by 5 bases, leaving 9 bases between them. CDR1 SNHLY and CDR2 FYNNEI come from the germline V gene. The CDR3 spells CASSVAEDQPQHF. The CDR3 DNA sequence: TGTGCCAGCAGTGTGGCAGAAGATCAGCCCCAGCATTTT.

The V gene is TRBV7-8, the J gene TRBJ2-1; 7 nucleotides match TRBD1. The germline V gene has CDR1 SGHVS and CDR2 FQNEAQ. The CDR3 consists of 15 residues. The junction had 9 bases not matched to a gene; V was cut back by 5 bases and J by 5 bases. The DNA of the CDR3 is TGTGCCAGCAGCCCTGACAGGGATAGGAACAATGAGCAGTTCTTC. This translates into CASSPDRDRNNEQFF.

The chain combines TRBV5-4 with TRBJ1-1, with D perhaps TRBD1 (5 bases). There are 15 residues in the CDR3. V was cut by 2 bases and J by 0 bases, with 11 bases left in between. Germline-derived CDR1 and CDR2 are SGHNT and YYREEE (reference sequence). In nucleotides, the CDR3 is TGTGCCAGCAGCTTCGGGGGGATCATGAACACTGAAGCTTTCTTT. As protein: CASSFGGIMNTEAFF.

The V gene is TRBV10-3, the J gene TRBJ2-7, with 11 bases fitting TRBD1. The germline V gene has CDR1 ENHRY and CDR2 SYGVKD. J lost 5 bases, V lost 6 bases, and 9 bases had no gene match. The length of the CDR3 is 15 residues. The CDR3 DNA is TGTGCCATCAGGCTAACCGGGACAGGGGGAAACGAGCAGTACTTC. Translating it yields CAIRLTGTGGNEQYF.

The chain links TRBV24-1 to TRBJ2-7; the D gene is possibly TRBD1 (5 bases). The CDR3 is made up of 13 amino acids. Germline V gives CDR1 KGHDR, CDR2 SFDVKD. V was clipped by 4 bases and J by 5 bases, with 11 bases between them. The CDR3 protein is CATSEGAPDEQYF. The CDR3 region has the DNA TGTGCCACCAGTGAAGGGGCGCCGGACGAGCAGTACTTC.

V is TRBV19 and J is TRBJ2-7, with 13 bases identical to TRBD2. CDR3 size: 16 residues. The germline CDR1 and CDR2 sequences are LNHDA and SQIVND (reference sequence). The V segment lost 3 bases and the J segment 6 bases; nucleotides outside the gene matches: 8. The CDR3 coding sequence is TGTGCCAGTAGTATCCCCCGGACTAGCGGGAGATCCGAGCAGTACTTC. It encodes CASSIPRTSGRSEQYF.

The chain joins TRBV12-3 or TRBV12-4 to TRBJ2-7; D not certain. V shed 3 bases and J shed 10 bases, with 13 bases lying between them. CDR3 length: 12 amino acids. CDR3 in DNA: TGTGCCAGCAGTTTTGATTTGCGGTACCAGTACTTC. Its protein is CASSFDLRYQYF.

The genes are TRBV6-5 and TRBJ2-1, with 7 bases lining up with TRBD1. The CDR3 contains 15 residues. Germline assignment: CDR1 MNHEY and CDR2 SVGAGI. V was pared by 4 bases and J by 1 base, with 4 bases of the junction left unmatched. The CDR3 loop is CASSSPQGSYNEQFF. DNA of the CDR3: TGTGCCAGCAGTTCCCCACAGGGGTCCTACAATGAGCAGTTCTTC.

Here the CDR3 DNA reads TGTGCCAGCAGCCCGAGATTCAGGGGGATCGTTGAAAAACTGTTTTTT. This encodes CASSPRFRGIVEKLFF. The chain employs TRBV3-1 (or the pseudogene TRBV3-2) and TRBJ1-4; 7 bases align to TRBD1. CDR3 length equals 16 residues. J lost 7 bases, V lost 4 bases, and 12 bases had no gene match. Germline CDR1 is LGHDT and CDR2 is YNNKEL (reference sequence).

This sequence joins TRBV19 and TRBJ2-1; 7 nucleotides align to TRBD2. The V gene end was trimmed by 3 bases and the J gene end by 9 bases; junction bases not matched to a gene: 14. Germline assignment: CDR1 LNHDA and CDR2 SQIVND (reference sequence). This CDR3 has 16 amino acids. The CDR3 here is CASSIPAGDVRGEQFF. CDR3 nucleotides: TGTGCCAGTAGTATCCCTGCGGGAGATGTTAGGGGTGAGCAGTTCTTC.

This clone was recorded only once. V is TRBV1 and J is TRBJ2-2; whether TRBD1, the table's D call, matches the DNA was not checked. TRBV1 is shown as a pseudogene. The CDR3 covers 17 residues. The CDR3, as DNA: TGCACCAGCAGCCAACCCCTAGGGGGAAGTCACACCGGGGAGCTGTTTTTT. Translated: CTSSQPLGGSHTGELFF.

This clone has only one observation. J is TRBJ1-5 and V is TRBV6-6; possible D gene TRBD1, 5 bases. Germline-derived CDR1 and CDR2 are MNHNY and SVGAGI (reference sequence). Trimming took off 10 bases at V and 1 base at J, with 17 bases between the two ends. This CDR3 is built from 15 residues. CDR3 nucleotides: TGTGCCACCTCGGGGGGGAAGGGGAGCAATCAGCCCCAGCATTTT. Residues: CATSGGKGSNQPQHF.

This clone is a singleton in its sample. The same CDR3 also results from other DNA sequences found in this sample. This chain connects TRBV5-1 to TRBJ2-3; D unresolved. Germline CDR1 SGHRS, CDR2 YFSETQ. The CDR3 sequence is 13 residues long. V was pared by 0 bases and J by 3 bases, with 5 bases between. The CDR3 loop reads CASSLGGTDTQYF. As DNA, the CDR3 is TGCGCCAGCAGCTTGGGAGGTACAGATACGCAGTATTTT.